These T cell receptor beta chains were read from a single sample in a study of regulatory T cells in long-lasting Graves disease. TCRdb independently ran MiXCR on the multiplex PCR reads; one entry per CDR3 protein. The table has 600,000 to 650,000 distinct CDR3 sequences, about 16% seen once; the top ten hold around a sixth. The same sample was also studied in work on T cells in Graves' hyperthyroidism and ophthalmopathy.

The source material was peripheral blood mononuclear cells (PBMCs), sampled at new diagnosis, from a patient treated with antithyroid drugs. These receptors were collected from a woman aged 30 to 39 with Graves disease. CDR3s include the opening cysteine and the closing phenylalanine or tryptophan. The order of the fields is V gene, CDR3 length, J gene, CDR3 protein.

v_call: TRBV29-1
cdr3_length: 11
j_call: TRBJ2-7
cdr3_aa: CSVEMAYEQYF

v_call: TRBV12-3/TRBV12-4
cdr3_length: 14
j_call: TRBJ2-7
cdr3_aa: CASSPLEEGYEQYF

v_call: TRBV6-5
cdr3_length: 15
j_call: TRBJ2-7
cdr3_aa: CASSYSITGLYEQYF

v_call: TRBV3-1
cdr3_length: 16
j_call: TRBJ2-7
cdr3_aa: CASSRLAGGPYYEQYF

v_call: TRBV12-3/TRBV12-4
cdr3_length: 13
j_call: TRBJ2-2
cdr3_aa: CASEARGTGELFF

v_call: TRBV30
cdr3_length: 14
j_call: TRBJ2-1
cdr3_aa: CAWSVGLAVDEQFF

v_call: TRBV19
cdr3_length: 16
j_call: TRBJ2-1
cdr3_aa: CASKSYAGVSYNEQFF

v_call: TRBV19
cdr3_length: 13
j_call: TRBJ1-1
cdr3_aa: CASTKGGNTEAFF

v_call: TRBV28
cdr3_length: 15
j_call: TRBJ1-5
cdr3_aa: CASSSGSGRNQPQHF

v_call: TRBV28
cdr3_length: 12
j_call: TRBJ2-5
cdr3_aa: CASSPPPGTQYF

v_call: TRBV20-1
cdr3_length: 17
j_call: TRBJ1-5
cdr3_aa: CSAAGTGRDNSNQPQHF

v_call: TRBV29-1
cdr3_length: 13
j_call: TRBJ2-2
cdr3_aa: CSVQGTPGGELFF

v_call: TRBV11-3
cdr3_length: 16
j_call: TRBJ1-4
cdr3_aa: CASSFRQGISEEKLFF

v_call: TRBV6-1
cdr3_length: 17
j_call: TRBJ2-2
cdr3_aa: CASRKLQGYANTGELFF

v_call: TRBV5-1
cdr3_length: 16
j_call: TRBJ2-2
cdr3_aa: CASSQLTGVATGELFF

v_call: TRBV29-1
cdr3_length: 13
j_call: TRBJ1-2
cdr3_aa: CSVESWVGEGYTF

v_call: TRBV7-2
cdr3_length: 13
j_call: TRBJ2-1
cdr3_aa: CASSLGGRDEQFF

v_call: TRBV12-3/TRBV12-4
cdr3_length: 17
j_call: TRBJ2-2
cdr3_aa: CASSQRLLASWTGELFF

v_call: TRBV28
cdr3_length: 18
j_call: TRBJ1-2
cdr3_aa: CASSLEGSPDSLNYGYTF

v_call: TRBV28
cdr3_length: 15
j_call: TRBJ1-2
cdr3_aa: CASSLADRGTYGYTF

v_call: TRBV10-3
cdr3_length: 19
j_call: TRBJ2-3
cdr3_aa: CAISRWLQGRGSSTDTQYF

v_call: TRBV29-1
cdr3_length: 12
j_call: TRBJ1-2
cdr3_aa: CSVAGSYYGYTF